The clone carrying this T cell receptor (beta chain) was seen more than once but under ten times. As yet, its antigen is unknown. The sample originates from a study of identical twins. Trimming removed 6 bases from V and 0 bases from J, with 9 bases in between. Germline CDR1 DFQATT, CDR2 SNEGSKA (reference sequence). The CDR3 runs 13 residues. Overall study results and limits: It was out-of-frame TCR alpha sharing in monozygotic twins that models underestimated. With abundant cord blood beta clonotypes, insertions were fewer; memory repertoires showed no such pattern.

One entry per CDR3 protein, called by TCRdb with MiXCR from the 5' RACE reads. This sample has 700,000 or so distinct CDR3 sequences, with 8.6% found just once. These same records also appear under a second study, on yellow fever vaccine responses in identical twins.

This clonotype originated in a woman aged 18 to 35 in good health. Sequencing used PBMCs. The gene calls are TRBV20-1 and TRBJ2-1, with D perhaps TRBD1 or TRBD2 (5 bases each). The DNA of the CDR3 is TGCAGTGCGGGGGTTCCCTCCTACAATGAGCAGTTCTTC. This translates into CSAGVPSYNEQFF.